Listed below are T cell receptor beta chains from one sample, sequenced in a study of a mutant IDH1 vaccine in newly diagnosed glioma. TCRdb's table, derived via immunoSEQ multiplex PCR, lists solely in-frame clones and lacks some. The sample lists approximately 60,000 clones; approximately 78% were seen once. No cognate antigen is known for these TCRs. Here the sequenced sample was PBMCs, taken from a glioma patient whose treatment included an IDH1 peptide vaccine. These receptors all stem from a woman aged 40 to 49 with glioma. Some clones in this sample may be carry-over from other donors' samples. CDR3s include the opening cysteine and the closing phenylalanine or tryptophan. A D gene is named only where the DNA matches it firmly. Some rows have no size entry. The others give once, few or many, or a class for an expanded clone.

size: -
D: TRBD1
J: TRBJ1-2
V: TRBV5-6
DNA: TGTGCCAGCAGCCCCGGGACAGGGGCGGGCTACACCTTC
CDR3: CASSPGTGAGYTF

size: -
D: -
J: TRBJ2-7
V: TRBV6-6
DNA: TGTGCCAGCAGTTATCTTAACGAGCAGTACTTC
CDR3: CASSYLNEQYF

size: once
D: TRBD2
J: TRBJ2-1
V: TRBV5-6
DNA: TGTGCCAGCAGCTTGGGGGGACTAGCCAATGAGCAGTTCTTC
CDR3: CASSLGGLANEQFF

size: -
D: TRBD1
J: TRBJ1-1
V: TRBV11-2
DNA: TGTGCCAGCAGCCGACAGGGAGGTAACACTGAAGCTTTCTTT
CDR3: CASSRQGGNTEAFF

size: -
D: -
J: TRBJ1-6
V: TRBV7-8
DNA: TGTGCCAGCAGCACCCGCAGAGAGAATTCACCCCTCCACTTT
CDR3: CASSTRRENSPLHF

size: -
D: -
J: TRBJ1-4
V: TRBV11-2
DNA: TGTGCCAGCAGCTTATGGACGGCTAATGAAAAACTGTTTTTT
CDR3: CASSLWTANEKLFF

size: -
D: TRBD1
J: TRBJ2-1
V: TRBV5-4
DNA: TGTGCCAGCAATCGGGAACAGGGGACTGAGCAGTTCTTC
CDR3: CASNREQGTEQFF

size: few
D: -
J: TRBJ2-5
V: TRBV20-1
DNA: TGCAGTGGGGGGGTTCCAGAGACCCAGTACTTC
CDR3: CSGGVPETQYF

size: -
D: -
J: TRBJ1-2
V: TRBV14
DNA: TGTGCCAGCAGCCAAGATGGTGGGCCAGGGAACGGCTACACCTTC
CDR3: CASSQDGGPGNGYTF

size: -
D: -
J: TRBJ2-7
V: TRBV19
DNA: TGTGCCAGTAGCGAAGGGTGGACGGTCTACGAGCAGTACTTC
CDR3: CASSEGWTVYEQYF

size: -
D: TRBD1
J: TRBJ1-1
V: TRBV7-9
DNA: TGTGCCAGCAGCCCAGACAGGGGGGGGTACACTGAAGCTTTCTTT
CDR3: CASSPDRGGYTEAFF

size: -
D: -
J: TRBJ1-6
V: TRBV4-3
DNA: TGCGCCAGCAGCCAAGTAGGCTCGGATTCACCCCTCCACTTT
CDR3: CASSQVGSDSPLHF

size: -
D: -
J: TRBJ2-3
V: TRBV7-9
DNA: TGTGCCAGCAGCTTTCCACGGGGAGATACGCAGTATTTT
CDR3: CASSFPRGDTQYF

size: few
D: -
J: TRBJ2-7
V: TRBV5-1
DNA: TGCGCCAGCAGCCACGGTGGCGAGCAGTACTTC
CDR3: CASSHGGEQYF

size: -
D: -
J: TRBJ2-1
V: TRBV10-3
DNA: TGTGCCATCAGTGAGTCGACATCCGTCGATGAGCAGTTCTTC
CDR3: CAISESTSVDEQFF

size: -
D: TRBD1
J: TRBJ2-3
V: TRBV19
DNA: TGTGCCAGTAGTACATCGCGGACAGGGACAGATACGCAGTATTTT
CDR3: CASSTSRTGTDTQYF

size: -
D: -
J: TRBJ2-3
V: TRBV10-1
DNA: TGCGCCAGCAGTGCGGGGGTTTGGGATACGCAGTATTTT
CDR3: CASSAGVWDTQYF

size: -
D: -
J: TRBJ1-1
V: TRBV6-6
DNA: TGTGCCAGCAGTGGGACGACAGCGGGGATCCCTGAAGCTTTCTTT
CDR3: CASSGTTAGIPEAFF

size: -
D: -
J: TRBJ2-7
V: TRBV7-6
DNA: TGTGCCAGCAGCTTATCCCCTAGCTCCTACGAGCAGTACTTC
CDR3: CASSLSPSSYEQYF

size: -
D: TRBD1
J: TRBJ1-2
V: TRBV6-1
DNA: TGTGCCAGCAGTCGGGAACAGGGGAAGAGGGGCTACACCTTC
CDR3: CASSREQGKRGYTF

size: -
D: -
J: TRBJ1-1
V: TRBV10-2
DNA: TGCGCCAGCGACGGGACGGAATGCATGAACACTGAAGCTTTCTTT
CDR3: CASDGTECMNTEAFF

size: -
D: TRBD1
J: TRBJ1-1
V: TRBV4-2
DNA: TGTGCCAGCAGTCGTGGGACAGGGGTTGGGGAGAACACTGAAGCTTTCTTT
CDR3: CASSRGTGVGENTEAFF

size: -
D: -
J: TRBJ2-5
V: TRBV5-1
DNA: TGCGCCAGCAGCTTGGTGGGAACCAAAAGGGAGACCCAGTACTTC
CDR3: CASSLVGTKRETQYF

size: -
D: -
J: TRBJ2-2
V: TRBV7-3
DNA: TGTGCCAGCAGCTCGGGGGGCCCCGGGGAGCTGTTTTTT
CDR3: CASSSGGPGELFF

size: -
D: TRBD1
J: TRBJ1-5
V: TRBV7-2
DNA: TGTGCCAGCAGCTCTATTGGGGCGGGACAGGGAAGTCAGCCCCAGCATTTT
CDR3: CASSSIGAGQGSQPQHF

size: -
D: -
J: TRBJ1-1
V: TRBV9
DNA: TGTGCCAGCAGCGTAGTTCAGGCAGCCAACACTGAAGCTTTCTTT
CDR3: CASSVVQAANTEAFF

size: -
D: -
J: TRBJ2-7
V: TRBV20-1
DNA: TGCAGTGCTACAGCTGCGCACGAGCAGTACTTC
CDR3: CSATAAHEQYF

size: few
D: -
J: TRBJ1-6
V: TRBV5-1
DNA: TGCGCCAGCAGCCTAGGGCAGAATTCACCCCTCCACTTT
CDR3: CASSLGQNSPLHF

size: -
D: -
J: TRBJ2-7
V: TRBV7-9
DNA: TGTGCCAGCAGCCCTAGAAGGGATCGGAACGAGCAGTACTTC
CDR3: CASSPRRDRNEQYF

size: -
D: -
J: TRBJ1-5
V: TRBV6-1
DNA: TGTGCCAGCAGTGATAGATTGGGGAATAGCAATCAGCCCCAGCATTTT
CDR3: CASSDRLGNSNQPQHF

size: -
D: TRBD1
J: TRBJ2-7
V: TRBV7-8
DNA: TGTGCCAGCAGCCAAGACAGGGGGAGCTCCTACGAGCAGTACTTC
CDR3: CASSQDRGSSYEQYF

size: -
D: -
J: TRBJ1-6
V: TRBV5-1
DNA: TGCGCCAGCAGCTTGGGACAGTATAATTCACCCCTCCACTTT
CDR3: CASSLGQYNSPLHF

size: -
D: -
J: TRBJ1-1
V: TRBV15
DNA: TGTGCCACCAGCAGATCTCCGGGACCACTCACTGAAGCTTTCTTT
CDR3: CATSRSPGPLTEAFF

size: -
D: -
J: TRBJ2-7
V: TRBV11-2
DNA: TGTGCCAGCAGCTTAGAACGCGACTCGCCCCCGTACTTC
CDR3: CASSLERDSPPYF

size: -
D: -
J: TRBJ2-7
V: TRBV6-6
DNA: TGTGCCAGCCAAGGGAGTCCCTACGAGCAGTACTTC
CDR3: CASQGSPYEQYF

size: once
D: TRBD1
J: TRBJ1-2
V: TRBV6-1
DNA: TGTGCCAGCCGGGAGGAGGCGGGACAGGGCTATGGCTACACCTTC
CDR3: CASREEAGQGYGYTF

size: -
D: -
J: TRBJ1-2
V: TRBV6-6
DNA: TGTGCCAGCAGTTACGGGGAGGTAGGCTACACCTTC
CDR3: CASSYGEVGYTF

size: -
D: TRBD1
J: TRBJ1-3
V: TRBV9
DNA: TGTGCCAGCAGCTCCGGGACAGCTGGAAACACCATATATTTT
CDR3: CASSSGTAGNTIYF

size: -
D: -
J: TRBJ2-1
V: TRBV28
DNA: TGTGCCAGCAGACTCGGGGGAGACTACAATGAGCAGTTCTTC
CDR3: CASRLGGDYNEQFF

size: -
D: TRBD2
J: TRBJ2-3
V: TRBV11-3
DNA: TGTGCCAGCAGCATTACTAGCGGGAGCACAGATACGCAGTATTTT
CDR3: CASSITSGSTDTQYF

size: -
D: -
J: TRBJ1-1
V: TRBV5-1
DNA: TGCGCCAGCAGCTTGGCCGGCCAGGGGAGTACTGAAGCTTTCTTT
CDR3: CASSLAGQGSTEAFF

size: -
D: -
J: TRBJ2-5
V: TRBV10-2
DNA: TGCGCCAGCAGTCCGGGGGTAGAGACCCAGTACTTC
CDR3: CASSPGVETQYF

size: few
D: -
J: TRBJ1-1
V: TRBV5-1
DNA: TGCGCCAGCAGCTTGTTTAGGGGGAACACTGAAGCTTTCTTT
CDR3: CASSLFRGNTEAFF

size: -
D: TRBD1
J: TRBJ1-2
V: TRBV7-8
DNA: TGTGCCAGCAGCTCTGGGACAGGGAATGGCTACACCTTC
CDR3: CASSSGTGNGYTF

size: -
D: -
J: TRBJ1-1
V: TRBV12-5
DNA: TGTGCTAGTGGTTTGGTGAACACTGAAGCTTTCTTT
CDR3: CASGLVNTEAFF

size: -
D: TRBD1
J: TRBJ1-5
V: TRBV7-9
DNA: TGTGCCAGCAGCGCCCAGGGGGCGCGTCAGCCCCAGCATTTT
CDR3: CASSAQGARQPQHF

size: -
D: -
J: TRBJ2-7
V: TRBV2
DNA: TGTGCCAGCGGTGGGACCTCGGTATCCTACGAGCAGTACTTC
CDR3: CASGGTSVSYEQYF

size: few
D: -
J: TRBJ1-2
V: TRBV7-9
DNA: TGTGCCAGCAGCTTAGGTCGGGGGGCTTCGTACGGCTACACCTTC
CDR3: CASSLGRGASYGYTF

size: -
D: TRBD2
J: TRBJ2-7
V: TRBV19
DNA: TGTGCCAGCGGCCCGGGGGGGGCCTACGAGCAGTACTTC
CDR3: CASGPGGAYEQYF

size: -
D: -
J: TRBJ1-1
V: TRBV6-6
DNA: TGTGCCAGCAGTTCGCTCCAGAACACTGAAGCTTTCTTT
CDR3: CASSSLQNTEAFF

size: -
D: TRBD1
J: TRBJ2-3
V: TRBV7-2
DNA: TGTGCCAGCAGCTCAAGGGCCTCCGGGACAGGGGGATCTTATGCGCAGTATTTT
CDR3: CASSSRASGTGGSYAQYF

size: few
D: -
J: TRBJ1-6
V: TRBV11-3
DNA: TGTGCCAGCAGCTCGCTACAGGGTCCCCTCCACTTT
CDR3: CASSSLQGPLHF

size: -
D: -
J: TRBJ1-4
V: TRBV15
DNA: TGTGCCACCAGCACACCAACGAGCAGGACCTCTAATGAAAAACTGTTTTTT
CDR3: CATSTPTSRTSNEKLFF

size: few
D: TRBD1
J: TRBJ1-2
V: TRBV30
DNA: TGTGCCTGGAGTAGGGGACAGGGGGGTTATGGCTACACCTTC
CDR3: CAWSRGQGGYGYTF

size: -
D: TRBD1
J: TRBJ2-3
V: TRBV19
DNA: TGTGCCAGTAGAGACAGGGCCTCAGATACGCAGTATTTT
CDR3: CASRDRASDTQYF

size: once
D: TRBD2
J: TRBJ2-3
V: TRBV29-1
DNA: TGCAGCGTTGAAGATACAGCGGGGGGGCCGCCAGATACGCAGTATTTT
CDR3: CSVEDTAGGPPDTQYF

size: -
D: TRBD2
J: TRBJ2-5
V: TRBV5-6
DNA: TGTGCCAGCAGCAGGACTAGCGGGCAAGAGACCCAGTACTTC
CDR3: CASSRTSGQETQYF

size: -
D: -
J: TRBJ2-5
V: TRBV4-3
DNA: TGCGCCAGCAGCCACCTCGCCGGGGCCGATCGTGGGGAGACCCAGTACTTC
CDR3: CASSHLAGADRGETQYF

size: few
D: -
J: TRBJ2-1
V: TRBV10-3
DNA: TGTGCCATCAGTGCCGGGACTCGTTTAGGGAATGAGCAGTTCTTC
CDR3: CAISAGTRLGNEQFF